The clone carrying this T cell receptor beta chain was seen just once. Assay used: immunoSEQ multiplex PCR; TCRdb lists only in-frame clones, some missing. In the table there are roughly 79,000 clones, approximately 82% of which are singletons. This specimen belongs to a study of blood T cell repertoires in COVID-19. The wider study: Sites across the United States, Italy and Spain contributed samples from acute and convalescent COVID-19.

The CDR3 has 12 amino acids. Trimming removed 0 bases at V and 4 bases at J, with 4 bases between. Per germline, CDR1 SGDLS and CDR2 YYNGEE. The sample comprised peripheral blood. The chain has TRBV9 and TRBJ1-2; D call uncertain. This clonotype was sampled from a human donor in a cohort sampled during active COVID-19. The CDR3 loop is CASSVDIYGYTF. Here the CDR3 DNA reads TGTGCCAGCAGCGTAGACATCTATGGCTACACCTTC.